This entry lists 12 T cell receptor beta chains sequenced from one sample in a study of cytomegalovirus exposure and HLA in healthy donors (dated by TCRdb to between 2016 and 2019). The library was generated by the immunoSEQ multiplex PCR assay. A mixture of 60 forward primers for TCR Vbeta segments and 13 reverse primers for TCR Jbeta segments was used in the multiplex PCR. TCRdb stores this immuneACCESS table with in-frame sequences only. Part of the clones is absent; in the studies checked, under half of the shortfall reflects unresolved V genes, and no reason is known for the rest. For this sample there are approximately 110,000 clones; 73% appear just once. The ten largest make up around 4% of the sample. Sequencing was carried out using PBMCs. The receptor set was obtained from a woman aged 40 to 49 in good health and CMV-seronegative.

CDR3 coding DNA: TGTGCCAGCAGGCCCCCGGGACAGGGAATGAACACTGAAGCTTTCTTT. Its protein product is CASRPPGQGMNTEAFF. V and J are TRBV28 and TRBJ1-1, with 9 bases aligning to TRBD1. In germline, CDR1 is MDHEN, CDR2 SYDVKM. CDR3 size: 16 residues. With 6 bases clipped from V and 0 bases from J, the junction kept 8 bases outside the gene matches.

This clone has at least ten counts. The rearrangement links TRBV4-2 to TRBJ2-7, with D possibly TRBD1 on 5 matching bases. The CDR3 is 15 residues long. Trimming removed 0 bases at V and 3 bases at J, with 12 bases between. From germline, CDR1 is LGHNA and CDR2 YNFKEQ. The CDR3, as DNA: TGTGCCAGCAGCCAAGAGGGGCTGGGTCTCTACGAGCAGTACTTC. Translated, it gives CASSQEGLGLYEQYF.

This clone was detected only once. This chain uses TRBV5-1 with TRBJ1-1, with D possibly being TRBD1 (5 bases). V lost 2 bases and J 4 bases, leaving 12 bases between the germline ends. The CDR3 is made up of 14 amino acids. Germline-derived CDR1 and CDR2 are SGHRS and YFSETQ. CDR3 in amino acids: CASSFQQGGTEAFF. The CDR3 DNA reads as TGCGCCAGCAGCTTTCAGCAGGGTGGCACTGAAGCTTTCTTT.

This chain connects TRBV28 to TRBJ1-4; 8 bases are a match to TRBD1. The CDR3 loop spans 16 amino acids. CDR1 and CDR2 (germline): MDHEN, SYDVKM. After removal of 4 bases from V and 8 bases from J, the junction contained 12 bases not matched to a gene. CDR3 region: CASSSDRQGHQEKLFF. The CDR3 DNA is TGTGCCAGCAGTTCAGACCGACAGGGGCATCAGGAAAAACTGTTTTTT.

The CDR3 loop is CASSPTRAGAVGEQFF. DNA for the CDR3: TGTGCCAGCAGCCCGACTAGGGCGGGGGCCGTGGGGGAGCAGTTCTTC. The V gene is TRBV9, the J gene TRBJ2-1, with D possibly TRBD2 on 7 matching bases. This CDR3 is built from 16 residues. V lost 4 bases, J lost 10 bases, and 24 bases lay in between. In germline, CDR1 is SGDLS, CDR2 YYNGEE.

The chain is built from TRBV13 and TRBJ2-3; a weak D match, TRBD1 (6 bases). Trimming left V 1 base short and J 0 bases short, with 11 bases between. The CDR3 loop spans 16 amino acids. Germline V lookup: CDR1 PRHDT, CDR2 FYEKMQ (reference sequence). CDR3 region: CASSLVWGQSTDTQYF. The CDR3 bases are TGTGCCAGCAGCTTAGTCTGGGGGCAAAGCACAGATACGCAGTATTTT.

The chain has TRBV11-3 and TRBJ2-7, with a weak D call TRBD1 (6 bases). Per germline, CDR1 SGHNT and CDR2 YENEEA. The V gene lost 3 bases and the J gene lost 8 bases, with 14 bases spanning the gap. This CDR3 contains 13 residues. CDR3 protein: CASSLETGSKQYF. In nucleotides, the CDR3 is TGTGCCAGCAGCTTGGAAACAGGGTCTAAGCAGTACTTC.

The J gene is TRBJ2-2, the V gene TRBV7-8; no clear D. The CDR3 spans 15 residues. Germline V gene lookup returns CDR1 SGHVS and CDR2 FQNEAQ. Trimming shortened V by 1 base and J by 0 bases, and 6 bases separated the two germline ends. CDR3 loop: CASSLDTPNTGELFF. The CDR3 DNA reads TGTGCCAGCAGCTTAGATACTCCGAACACCGGGGAGCTGTTTTTT.

The V gene is TRBV6-6, the J gene TRBJ2-1, with D perhaps TRBD2 (6 bases). Per germline, CDR1 MNHNY and CDR2 SVGAGI (reference sequence). The CDR3 sequence is 15 residues long. Trimming stripped 2 bases from V and 1 base from J, with 9 bases between. In nucleotides, the CDR3 is TGTGCCAGCAGTTACACTAGCCGATCCTACAATGAGCAGTTCTTC. This encodes CASSYTSRSYNEQFF.

The chain has TRBV10-3 and TRBJ2-3; 7 bases are shared with TRBD1. Germline lookup yields CDR1 ENHRY and CDR2 SYGVKD. The ends lost 4 bases at V and 5 bases at J; junction bases unmatched: 6. CDR3 length: 14 amino acids. This CDR3 is CAISGDRVGDTQYF. Written as DNA, the CDR3 is TGTGCCATCAGTGGTGACAGGGTAGGAGATACGCAGTATTTT.

The chain has TRBV18 and TRBJ2-3; TRBD1 matches at 9 bases. The J segment lost 1 base and the V segment lost 3 bases, leaving 8 bases of the junction unmatched. This CDR3 comprises 17 residues. Germline V lookup: CDR1 KGHSH, CDR2 LQKENI. CDR3 sequence: CASSPTQGAGGTDTQYF. The CDR3 nucleotides read TGTGCCAGCTCACCCACACAGGGGGCGGGTGGCACAGATACGCAGTATTTT.

This chain joins TRBV5-3 and TRBJ2-1; TRBD2 agrees at 7 bases. TRBV5-3 is designated an ORF whose function remains uncertain. This CDR3 is built from 14 residues. The junction had 8 bases not matched to a gene; V was cut back by 3 bases and J by 8 bases. CDR3 region: CARSSGREGDEQFF. The CDR3 coding sequence is TGTGCCAGAAGCTCTGGCAGGGAGGGTGATGAGCAGTTCTTC.